This T cell receptor beta chain derives from a study of control samples from healthy donors and cancer patients. Germline-derived CDR1 and CDR2 are SGDLS and YYNGEE. The germline V and J ends were trimmed by 1 base and 6 bases, with 4 bases remaining between them. CDR3 size: 11 residues. Here immunoSEQ multiplex PCR was the method, and the copy in TCRdb shows in-frame clones only, minus some. The profile shows around 100,000 clones, 88% of them singletons. The source of this sequence is a man between 25 and 39 years old in good health. This chain connects TRBV9 to TRBJ1-2; D unclear. Sequenced input: blood. The DNA for the CDR3 is TGTGCCAGCAGCGTAAATCATGGCTACACCTTC. Protein product: CASSVNHGYTF.